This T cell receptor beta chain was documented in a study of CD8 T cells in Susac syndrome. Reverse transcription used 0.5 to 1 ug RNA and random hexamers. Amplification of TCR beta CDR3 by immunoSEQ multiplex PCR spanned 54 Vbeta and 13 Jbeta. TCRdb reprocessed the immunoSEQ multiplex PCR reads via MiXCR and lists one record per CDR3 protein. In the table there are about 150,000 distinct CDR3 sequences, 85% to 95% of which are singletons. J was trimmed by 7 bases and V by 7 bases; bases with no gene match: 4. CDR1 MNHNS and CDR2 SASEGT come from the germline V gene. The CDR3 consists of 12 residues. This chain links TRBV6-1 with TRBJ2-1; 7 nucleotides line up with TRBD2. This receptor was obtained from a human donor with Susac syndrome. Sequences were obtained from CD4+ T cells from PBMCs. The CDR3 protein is CASTWTRNEQFF. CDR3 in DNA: TGTGCCAGCACCTGGACTAGAAATGAGCAGTTCTTC.